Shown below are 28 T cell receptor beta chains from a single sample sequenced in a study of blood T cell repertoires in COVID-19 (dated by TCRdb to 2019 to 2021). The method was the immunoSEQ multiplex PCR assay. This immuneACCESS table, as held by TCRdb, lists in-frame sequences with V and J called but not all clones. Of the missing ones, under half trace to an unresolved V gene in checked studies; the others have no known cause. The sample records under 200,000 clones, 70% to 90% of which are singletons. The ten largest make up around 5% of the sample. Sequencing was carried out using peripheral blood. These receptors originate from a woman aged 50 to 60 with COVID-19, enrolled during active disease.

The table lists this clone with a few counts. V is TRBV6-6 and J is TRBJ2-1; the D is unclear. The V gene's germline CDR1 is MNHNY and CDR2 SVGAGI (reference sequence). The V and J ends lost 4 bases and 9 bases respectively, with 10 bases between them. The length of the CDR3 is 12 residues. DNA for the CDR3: TGTGCCAGCAGTTCCGTATCCGGTGAGCAGTTCTTC. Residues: CASSSVSGEQFF.

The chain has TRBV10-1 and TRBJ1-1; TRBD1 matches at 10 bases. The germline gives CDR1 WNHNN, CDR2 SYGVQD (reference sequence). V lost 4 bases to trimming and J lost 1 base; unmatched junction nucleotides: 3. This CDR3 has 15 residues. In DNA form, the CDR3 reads TGCGCCAGCAGTGCAGGACAGGGGGGGAACACTGAAGCTTTCTTT. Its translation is CASSAGQGGNTEAFF.

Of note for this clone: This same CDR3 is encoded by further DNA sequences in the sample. The CDR3 DNA is TGTGCCAGCAGCCCGGACACGAACTATGGCTACACCTTC. Translating gives CASSPDTNYGYTF. The chain employs TRBV6-5 and TRBJ1-2, with D possibly TRBD1 on 5 matching bases. This CDR3 spans 13 amino acids. V was pared by 6 bases and J by 2 bases, with 10 bases between. Germline CDR1 and CDR2: MNHEY and SVGAGI.

CDR3 loop: CASSYVGVSYNEQFF. The DNA of the CDR3 is TGTGCCAGCAGTTATGTAGGGGTGTCCTACAATGAGCAGTTCTTC. The V call is TRBV6-2 or TRBV6-3, the J call TRBJ2-1; perhaps TRBD1 as D (5 bases). The CDR3 totals 15 residues. The V and J ends lost 3 bases and 1 base respectively, with 10 bases between them. The V gene's germline CDR1 is MNHEY and CDR2 SVGEGT.

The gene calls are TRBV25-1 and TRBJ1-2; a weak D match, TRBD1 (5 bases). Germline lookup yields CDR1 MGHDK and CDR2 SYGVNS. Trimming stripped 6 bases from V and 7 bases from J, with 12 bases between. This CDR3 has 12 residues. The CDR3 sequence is CASSAGSFGYTF. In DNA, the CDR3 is TGTGCCAGCAGCGCAGGGTCTTTTGGCTACACCTTC.

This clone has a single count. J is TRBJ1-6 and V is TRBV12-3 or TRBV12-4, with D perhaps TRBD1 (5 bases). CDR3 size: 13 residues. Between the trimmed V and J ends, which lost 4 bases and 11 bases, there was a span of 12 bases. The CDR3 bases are TGTGCCAGCAGTTCCTCGACAGCCCCACCCCTCCACTTT. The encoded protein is CASSSSTAPPLHF.

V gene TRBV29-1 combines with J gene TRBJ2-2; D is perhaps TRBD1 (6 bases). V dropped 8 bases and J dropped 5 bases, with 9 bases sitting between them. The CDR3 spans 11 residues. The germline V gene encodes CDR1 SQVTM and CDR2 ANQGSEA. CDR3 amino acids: CSSRGTGELFF. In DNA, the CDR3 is TGCAGCAGCAGGGGAACCGGGGAGCTGTTTTTT.

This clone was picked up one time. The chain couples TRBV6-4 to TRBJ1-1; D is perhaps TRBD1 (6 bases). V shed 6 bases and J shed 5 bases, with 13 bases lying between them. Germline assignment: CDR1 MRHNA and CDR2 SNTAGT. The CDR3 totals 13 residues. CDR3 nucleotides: TGTGCCAGCAGAAAGGAGGGGGGGACTGAAGCTTTCTTT. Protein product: CASRKEGGTEAFF.

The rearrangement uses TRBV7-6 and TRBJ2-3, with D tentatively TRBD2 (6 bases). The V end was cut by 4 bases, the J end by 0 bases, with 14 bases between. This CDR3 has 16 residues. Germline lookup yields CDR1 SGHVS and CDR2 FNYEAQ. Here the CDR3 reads CASSSGTGTSTDTQYF. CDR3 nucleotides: TGTGCCAGCAGCTCCGGGACTGGTACTAGCACAGATACGCAGTATTTT.

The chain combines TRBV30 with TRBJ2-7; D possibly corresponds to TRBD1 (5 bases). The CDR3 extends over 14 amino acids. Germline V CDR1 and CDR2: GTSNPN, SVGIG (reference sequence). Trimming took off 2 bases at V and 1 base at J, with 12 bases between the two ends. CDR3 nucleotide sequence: TGTGCCTGGAGTCCCCCAGGGTTATCCTACGAGCAGTACTTC. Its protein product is CAWSPPGLSYEQYF.

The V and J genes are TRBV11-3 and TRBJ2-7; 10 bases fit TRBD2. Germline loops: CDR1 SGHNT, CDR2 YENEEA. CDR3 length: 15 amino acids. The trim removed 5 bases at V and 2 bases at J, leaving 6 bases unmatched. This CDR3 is CASSISSGGTYEQYF. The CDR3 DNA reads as TGTGCCAGCAGCATTTCTAGCGGGGGAACCTACGAGCAGTACTTC. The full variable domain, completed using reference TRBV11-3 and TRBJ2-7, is EAGVVQSPRYKIIEKKQPVAFWCNPISGHNTLYWYLQNLGQGPELLIRYENEEAVDDSQLPKDRFSAERLKGVDSTLKIQPAELGDSAVYLCASSISSGGTYEQYFGPGTRLTVT.

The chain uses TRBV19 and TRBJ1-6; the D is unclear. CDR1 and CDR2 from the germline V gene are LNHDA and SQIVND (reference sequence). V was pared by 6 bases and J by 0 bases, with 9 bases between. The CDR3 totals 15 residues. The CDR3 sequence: CASRDGNSYNSPLHF. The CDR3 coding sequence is TGTGCCAGTAGGGACGGGAACTCCTATAATTCACCCCTCCACTTT.

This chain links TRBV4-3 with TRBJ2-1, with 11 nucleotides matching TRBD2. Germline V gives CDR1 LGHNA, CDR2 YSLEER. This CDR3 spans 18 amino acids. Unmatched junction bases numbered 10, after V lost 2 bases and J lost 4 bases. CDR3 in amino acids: CASSQPHPLAGGYNEQFF. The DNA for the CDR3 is TGCGCCAGCAGCCAACCTCACCCCCTAGCGGGGGGATACAATGAGCAGTTCTTC.

The CDR3 reads CASSHEQGAAGIQYF. In DNA form, the CDR3 reads TGTGCCAGTAGCCACGAACAGGGGGCAGCGGGCATTCAGTACTTC. The chain carries TRBV19 and TRBJ2-4, with 9 bases that match TRBD1. Germline V gene data show CDR1 as LNHDA and CDR2 as SQIVND (reference sequence). This CDR3 contains 15 residues. The J segment lost 9 bases and the V segment lost 6 bases, leaving 12 bases of the junction unmatched.

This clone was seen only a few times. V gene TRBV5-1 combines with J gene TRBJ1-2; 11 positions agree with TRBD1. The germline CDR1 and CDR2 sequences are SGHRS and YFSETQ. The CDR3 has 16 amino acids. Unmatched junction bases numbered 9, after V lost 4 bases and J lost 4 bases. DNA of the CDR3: TGCGCCAGCAGCGTACCCGGGACAGGGGGAATCTATGGCTACACCTTC. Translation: CASSVPGTGGIYGYTF. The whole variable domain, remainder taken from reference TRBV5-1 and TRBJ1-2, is KAGVTQTPRYLIKTRGQQVTLSCSPISGHRSVSWYQQTPGQGLQFLFEYFSETQRNKGNFPGRFSGRQFSNSRSEMNVSTLELGDSALYLCASSVPGTGGIYGYTFGSGTRLTVV.

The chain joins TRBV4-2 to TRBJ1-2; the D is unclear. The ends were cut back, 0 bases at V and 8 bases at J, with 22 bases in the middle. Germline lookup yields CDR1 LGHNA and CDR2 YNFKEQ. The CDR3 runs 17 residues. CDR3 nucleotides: TGTGCCAGCAGCCAAGAAACTTCCCCACTCTCAACGGGAGGCTACACCTTC. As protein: CASSQETSPLSTGGYTF.

The CDR3 sequence is CASSLVFGELETQYF. The CDR3 nucleotides read TGTGCCAGCAGCTTAGTTTTCGGGGAATTGGAGACCCAGTACTTC. The chain carries TRBV11-2 and TRBJ2-5; the D gene is possibly TRBD2 (5 bases). There are 15 residues in the CDR3. V was clipped by 1 base and J by 5 bases, with 14 bases between them. Germline V gene data show CDR1 as SGHAT and CDR2 as FQNNGV.

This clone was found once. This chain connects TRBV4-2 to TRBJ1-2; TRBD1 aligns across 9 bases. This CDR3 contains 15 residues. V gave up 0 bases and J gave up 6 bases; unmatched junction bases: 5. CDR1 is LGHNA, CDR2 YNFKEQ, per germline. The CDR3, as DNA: TGTGCCAGCAGCCAAGATAGGGACAGGGCCCATGGCTACACCTTC. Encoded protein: CASSQDRDRAHGYTF.

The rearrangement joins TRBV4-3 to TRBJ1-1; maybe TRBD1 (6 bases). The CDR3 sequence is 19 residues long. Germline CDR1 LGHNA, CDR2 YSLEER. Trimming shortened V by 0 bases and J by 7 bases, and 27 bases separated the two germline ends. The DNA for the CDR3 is TGCGCCAGCAGCCAAGATTCCCCCGGATTCTTAGGGGGTACCGATGAAGCTTTCTTT. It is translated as CASSQDSPGFLGGTDEAFF.

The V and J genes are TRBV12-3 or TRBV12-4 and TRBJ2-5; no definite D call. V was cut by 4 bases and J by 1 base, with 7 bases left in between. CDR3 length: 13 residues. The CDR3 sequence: CASSSGSQETQYF. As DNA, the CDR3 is TGTGCCAGCAGTTCCGGGTCCCAAGAGACCCAGTACTTC.

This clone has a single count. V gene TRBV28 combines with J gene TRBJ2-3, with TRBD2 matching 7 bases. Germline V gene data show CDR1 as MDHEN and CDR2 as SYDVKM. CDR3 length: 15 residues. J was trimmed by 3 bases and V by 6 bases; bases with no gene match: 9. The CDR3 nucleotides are TGTGCCAGCAGCCCCTCGGGTAGCGGGACAGATACGCAGTATTTT. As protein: CASSPSGSGTDTQYF.

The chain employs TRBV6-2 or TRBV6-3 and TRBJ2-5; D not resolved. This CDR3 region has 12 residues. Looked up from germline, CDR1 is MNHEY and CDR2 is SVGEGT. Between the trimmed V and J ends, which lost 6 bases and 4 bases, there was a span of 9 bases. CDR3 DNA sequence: TGTGCCAGCAGCCTCCTTCTAGAGACCCAGTACTTC. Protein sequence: CASSLLLETQYF.

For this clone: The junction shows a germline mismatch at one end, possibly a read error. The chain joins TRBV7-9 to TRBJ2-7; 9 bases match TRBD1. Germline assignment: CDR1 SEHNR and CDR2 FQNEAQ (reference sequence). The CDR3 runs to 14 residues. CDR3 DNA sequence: TGTGCCAGCAGCTTCCGGGACAGGGTCTACGGGCAGTACTTC. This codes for CASSFRDRVYGQYF.

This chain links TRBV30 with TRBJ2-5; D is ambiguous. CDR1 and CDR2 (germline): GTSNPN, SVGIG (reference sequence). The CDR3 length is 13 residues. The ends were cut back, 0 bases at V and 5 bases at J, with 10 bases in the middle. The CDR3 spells CAWSVQPFETQYF. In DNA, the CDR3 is TGTGCCTGGAGTGTACAGCCTTTTGAGACCCAGTACTTC.

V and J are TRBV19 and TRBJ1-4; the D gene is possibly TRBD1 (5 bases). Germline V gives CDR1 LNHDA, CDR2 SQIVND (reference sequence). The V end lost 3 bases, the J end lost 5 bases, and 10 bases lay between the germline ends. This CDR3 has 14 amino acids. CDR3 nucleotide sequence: TGTGCCAGTAGTATCGGGGGAGGAAATGAAAAACTGTTTTTT. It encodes CASSIGGGNEKLFF.

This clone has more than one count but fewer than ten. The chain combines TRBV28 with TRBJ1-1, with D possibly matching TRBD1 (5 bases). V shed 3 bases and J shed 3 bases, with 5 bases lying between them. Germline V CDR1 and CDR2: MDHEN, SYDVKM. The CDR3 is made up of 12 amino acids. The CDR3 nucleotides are TGTGCCAGCAGTTTCAGGGACACTGAAGCTTTCTTT. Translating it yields CASSFRDTEAFF.

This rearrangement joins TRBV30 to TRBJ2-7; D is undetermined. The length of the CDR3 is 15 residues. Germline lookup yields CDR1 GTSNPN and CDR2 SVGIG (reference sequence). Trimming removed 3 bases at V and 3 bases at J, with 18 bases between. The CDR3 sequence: CAWSITGPTYYEQYF. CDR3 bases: TGTGCCTGGAGCATCACGGGTCCGACCTACTACGAGCAGTACTTC.

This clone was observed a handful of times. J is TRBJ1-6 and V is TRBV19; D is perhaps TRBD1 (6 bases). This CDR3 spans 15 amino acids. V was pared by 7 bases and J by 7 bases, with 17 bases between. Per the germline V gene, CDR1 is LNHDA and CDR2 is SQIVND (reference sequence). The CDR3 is CASTSGQTSNSPLHF. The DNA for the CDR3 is TGTGCCAGTACCTCAGGACAGACATCGAATTCACCCCTCCACTTT.